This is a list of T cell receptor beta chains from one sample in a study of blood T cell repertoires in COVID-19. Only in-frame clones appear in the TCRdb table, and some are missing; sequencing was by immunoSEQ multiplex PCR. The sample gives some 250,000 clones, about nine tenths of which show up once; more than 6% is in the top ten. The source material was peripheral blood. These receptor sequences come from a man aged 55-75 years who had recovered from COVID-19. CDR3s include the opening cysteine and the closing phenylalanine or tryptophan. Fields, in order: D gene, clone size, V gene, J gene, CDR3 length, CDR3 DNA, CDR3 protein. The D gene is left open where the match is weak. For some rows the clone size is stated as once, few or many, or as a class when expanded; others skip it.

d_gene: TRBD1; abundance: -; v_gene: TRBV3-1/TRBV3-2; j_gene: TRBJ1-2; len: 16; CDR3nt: TGTGCCAGCAGCCAAGAAAGGGGACAGGGGACCTTCGGCTACACCTTC; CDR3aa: CASSQERGQGTFGYTF
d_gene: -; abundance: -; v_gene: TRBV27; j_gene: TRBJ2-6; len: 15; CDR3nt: TGTGCCAGCAGGGGCGAAGGGGCTGGGGCCAACGTCCTGACTTTC; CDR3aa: CASRGEGAGANVLTF
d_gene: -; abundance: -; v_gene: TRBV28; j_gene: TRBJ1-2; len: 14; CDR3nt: TGTGCCAGCAGTCCCGGGACACCTAACTATGGCTACACCTTC; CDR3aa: CASSPGTPNYGYTF
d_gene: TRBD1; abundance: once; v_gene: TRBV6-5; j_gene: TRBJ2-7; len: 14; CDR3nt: TGTGCCAGCAGTCCCGACAGGGGCCTGGGGGAGCAGTACTTC; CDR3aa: CASSPDRGLGEQYF
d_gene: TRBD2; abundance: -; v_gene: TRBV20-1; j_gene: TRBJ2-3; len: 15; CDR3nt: TGCAGTGCTAGTAGCGGGGGCCAAAGCACAGATACGCAGTATTTT; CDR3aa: CSASSGGQSTDTQYF
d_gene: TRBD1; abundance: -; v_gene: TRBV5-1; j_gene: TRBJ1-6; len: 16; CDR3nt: TGCGCCAGCAGCTCGACCGGACAGGGATTTAATTCACCCCTCCACTTT; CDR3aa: CASSSTGQGFNSPLHF
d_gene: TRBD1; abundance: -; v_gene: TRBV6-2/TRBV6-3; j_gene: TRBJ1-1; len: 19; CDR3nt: TGTGCCAGCAGTCTTTCCCTTCGACAGGGGTCAGCCATGAACACTGAAGCTTTCTTT; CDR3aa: CASSLSLRQGSAMNTEAFF
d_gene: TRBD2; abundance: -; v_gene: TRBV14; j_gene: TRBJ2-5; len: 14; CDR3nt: TGTGCCAGCAGCGAGAGGACTAGCGGAGAGACCCAGTACTTC; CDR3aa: CASSERTSGETQYF
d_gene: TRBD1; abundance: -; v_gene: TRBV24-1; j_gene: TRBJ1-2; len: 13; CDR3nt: TGTGCCACCAGTGGAGACAGGGGTTTAGGCTACACCTTC; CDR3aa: CATSGDRGLGYTF
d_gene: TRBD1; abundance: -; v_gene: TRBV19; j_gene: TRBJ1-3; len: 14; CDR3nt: TGTGCCAGTAGTACAGGGGGCTCTGGAAACACCATATATTTT; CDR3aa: CASSTGGSGNTIYF
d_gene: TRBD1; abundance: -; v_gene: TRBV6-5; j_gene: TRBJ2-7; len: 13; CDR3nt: TGTGCCAGCAGCAGGACAGGCTCCTACGAGCAGTACTTC; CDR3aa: CASSRTGSYEQYF
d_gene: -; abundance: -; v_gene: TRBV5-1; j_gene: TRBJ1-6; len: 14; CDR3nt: TGCGCCAGCAGCTTGGAGGGGCAGAATTCACCCCTCCACTTT; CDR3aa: CASSLEGQNSPLHF
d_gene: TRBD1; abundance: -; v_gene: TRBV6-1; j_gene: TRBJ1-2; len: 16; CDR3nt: TGTGCCAGCAGTGACGGTTACAGGGGGCTAGTATTCGGCTACACCTTC; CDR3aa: CASSDGYRGLVFGYTF
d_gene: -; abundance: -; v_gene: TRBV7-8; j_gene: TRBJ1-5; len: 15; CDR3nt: TGTGCCAGCAGCTCTGACACATTCTCGGGGCAGCCCCAGCATTTT; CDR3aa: CASSSDTFSGQPQHF
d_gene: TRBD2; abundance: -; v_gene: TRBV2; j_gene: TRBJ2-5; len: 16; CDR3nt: TGTGCCAGCAGTCCAACTAGCGGGGATTTTTGGAAGACCCAGTACTTC; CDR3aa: CASSPTSGDFWKTQYF
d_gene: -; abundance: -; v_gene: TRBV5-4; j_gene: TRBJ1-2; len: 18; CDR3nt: TGTGCCAGCAGCTTGAAGGGGGACGGGGCAGGCTGGGACTATGGCTACACCTTC; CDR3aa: CASSLKGDGAGWDYGYTF
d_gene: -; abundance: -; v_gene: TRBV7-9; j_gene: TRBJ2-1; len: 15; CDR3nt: TGTGCCAGCAGCTTCGAAGGGGCCGGATACAATGAGCAGTTCTTC; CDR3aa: CASSFEGAGYNEQFF
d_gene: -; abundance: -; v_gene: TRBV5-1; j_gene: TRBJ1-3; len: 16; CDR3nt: TGCGCCAGCAGCTTACGTCCTTCGGGCTCTGGAAACACCATATATTTT; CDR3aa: CASSLRPSGSGNTIYF
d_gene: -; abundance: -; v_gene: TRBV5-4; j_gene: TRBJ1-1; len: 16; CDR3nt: TGTGCCAGCAGCTTTGACCCGGGTCGCAGGAACACTGAAGCTTTCTTT; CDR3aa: CASSFDPGRRNTEAFF
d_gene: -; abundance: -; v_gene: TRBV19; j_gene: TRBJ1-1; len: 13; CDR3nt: TGTGCCAGTAGTGTATTAGAAAACACTGAAGCTTTCTTT; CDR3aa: CASSVLENTEAFF
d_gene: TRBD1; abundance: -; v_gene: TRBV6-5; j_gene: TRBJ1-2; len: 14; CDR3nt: TGTGCCAGCAGAAGACAGGGTCTTTCATATGGCTACACCTTC; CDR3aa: CASRRQGLSYGYTF
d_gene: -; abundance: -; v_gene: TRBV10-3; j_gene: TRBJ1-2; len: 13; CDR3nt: TGTGCCATCAGTCCCGACAGGCTCTATGGCTACACCTTC; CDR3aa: CAISPDRLYGYTF
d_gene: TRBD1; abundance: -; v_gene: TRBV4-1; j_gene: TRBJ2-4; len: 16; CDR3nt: TGCGCCAGCAGCCAAGGGCGTGGACAGGGGGTACACATTCAGTACTTC; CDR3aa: CASSQGRGQGVHIQYF
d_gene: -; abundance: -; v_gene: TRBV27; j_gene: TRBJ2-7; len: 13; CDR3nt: TGTGCCAGCAGTGGGACAACCTCCTACGAGCAGTACTTC; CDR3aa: CASSGTTSYEQYF
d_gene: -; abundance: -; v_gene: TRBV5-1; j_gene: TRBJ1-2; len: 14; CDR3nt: TGCGCCAGCAGACCCCTGCCGGGGAACTATGGCTACACCTTC; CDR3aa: CASRPLPGNYGYTF
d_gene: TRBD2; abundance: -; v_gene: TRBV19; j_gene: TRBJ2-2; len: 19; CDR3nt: TGTGCCAGTAGTCCCCCCGGCAGGAGCGGGGGGGAGGGGACCGGGGAGCTGTTTTTT; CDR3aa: CASSPPGRSGGEGTGELFF
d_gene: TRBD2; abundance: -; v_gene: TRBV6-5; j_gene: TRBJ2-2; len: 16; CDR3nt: TGTGCCAGCAGTTACTCGCGGACTAGCGTGGAGGGGGAGCTGTTTTTT; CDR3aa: CASSYSRTSVEGELFF
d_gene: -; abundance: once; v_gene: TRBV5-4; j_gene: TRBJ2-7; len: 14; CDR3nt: TGTGCCAGCAGAGCTCGCGGGGGCCTGGAGGAGCAGTACTTC; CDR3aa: CASRARGGLEEQYF
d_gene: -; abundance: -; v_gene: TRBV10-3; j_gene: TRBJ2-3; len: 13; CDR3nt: TGTGCCATCAACCAGGGCACAACAGATACGCAGTATTTT; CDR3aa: CAINQGTTDTQYF
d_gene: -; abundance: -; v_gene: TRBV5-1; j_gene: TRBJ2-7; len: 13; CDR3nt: TGCGCCAGCAGCTCGACAGGCTCCTACGAGCAGTACTTC; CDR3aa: CASSSTGSYEQYF
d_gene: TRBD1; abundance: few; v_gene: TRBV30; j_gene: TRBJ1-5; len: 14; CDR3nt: TGTGCCTGGCAGGACAGGAGGGGCAATCAGCCCCAGCATTTT; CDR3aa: CAWQDRRGNQPQHF
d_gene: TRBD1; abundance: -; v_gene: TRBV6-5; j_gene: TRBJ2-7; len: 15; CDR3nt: TGTGCCAGCACCAACGAGGACAGGGGGTTCTTTGAGCAGTACTTC; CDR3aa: CASTNEDRGFFEQYF
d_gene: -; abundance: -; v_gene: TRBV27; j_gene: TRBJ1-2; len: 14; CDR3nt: TGTGCCAGCAGTGCCGCGGGGGGGGCGGGCGGCTACACCTTC; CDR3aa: CASSAAGGAGGYTF
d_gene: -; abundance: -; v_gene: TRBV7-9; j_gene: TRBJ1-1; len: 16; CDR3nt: TGTGCCAGCAGCTTAGTGGGGGGTGGGATGAACACTGAAGCTTTCTTT; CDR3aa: CASSLVGGGMNTEAFF
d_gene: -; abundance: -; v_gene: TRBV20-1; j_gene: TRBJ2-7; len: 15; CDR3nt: TGCAGTGCTAGTGACCCCACCGAGGGAGTTCGTCAGCAGTACTTC; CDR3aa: CSASDPTEGVRQQYF
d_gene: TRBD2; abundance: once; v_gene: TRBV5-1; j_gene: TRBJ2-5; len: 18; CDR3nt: TGCGCCAGCAGCTTGGGCGTGTCTGCGGGGGACCGTCCGGAGACCCAGTACTTC; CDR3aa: CASSLGVSAGDRPETQYF
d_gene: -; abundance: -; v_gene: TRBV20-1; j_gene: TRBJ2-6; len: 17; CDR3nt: TGCAGTGCTAGTCTCGGAGCGCTAGCCTCTGGGGCCAACGTCCTGACTTTC; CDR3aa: CSASLGALASGANVLTF
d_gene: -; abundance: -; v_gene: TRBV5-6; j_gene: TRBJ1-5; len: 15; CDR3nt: TGTGCCAGCAGCTTGGCCACCTTACACAATCAGCCCCAGCATTTT; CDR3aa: CASSLATLHNQPQHF
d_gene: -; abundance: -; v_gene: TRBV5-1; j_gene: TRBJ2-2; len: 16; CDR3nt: TGCGCCAGCAGCTTGCGACAGGTGGTAGACACCGGGGAGCTGTTTTTT; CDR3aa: CASSLRQVVDTGELFF
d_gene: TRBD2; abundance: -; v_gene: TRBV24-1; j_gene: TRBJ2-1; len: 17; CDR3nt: TGTGCCACCTCCTCCGGGACTAGCGGCGCAAACTACAATGAGCAGTTCTTC; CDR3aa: CATSSGTSGANYNEQFF
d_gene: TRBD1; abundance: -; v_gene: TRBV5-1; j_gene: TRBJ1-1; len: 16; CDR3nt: TGCGCCAGCAGCAAAGGACAGGGGAGGTTTAGCACTGAAGCTTTCTTT; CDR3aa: CASSKGQGRFSTEAFF
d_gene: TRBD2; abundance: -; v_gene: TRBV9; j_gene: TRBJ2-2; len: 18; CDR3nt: TGTGCCAGCAGCGTAGAGCCTAGCGGGGGGGCTCGCACCGGGGAGCTGTTTTTT; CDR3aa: CASSVEPSGGARTGELFF
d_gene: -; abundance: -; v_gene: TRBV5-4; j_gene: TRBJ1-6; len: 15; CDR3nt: TGTGCCAGCAGCATCCCGACAGGAAAGGATTCACCCCTCCACTTT; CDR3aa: CASSIPTGKDSPLHF
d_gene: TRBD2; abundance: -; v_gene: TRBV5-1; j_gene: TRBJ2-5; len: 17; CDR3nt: TGCGCCAGCAGCCGTGGACTAGCGGGGGGGGTTACCGAGACCCAGTACTTC; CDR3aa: CASSRGLAGGVTETQYF
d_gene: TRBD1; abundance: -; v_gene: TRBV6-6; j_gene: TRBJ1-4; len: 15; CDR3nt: TGTGCCAGCAGTTACTTACCGGGACAGGCTGAAAAACTGTTTTTT; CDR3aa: CASSYLPGQAEKLFF
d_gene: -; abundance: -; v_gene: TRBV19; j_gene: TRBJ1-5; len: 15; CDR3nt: TGTGCCAGTAGCCGGACGGCGGGGGAACATCAGCCCCAGCATTTT; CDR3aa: CASSRTAGEHQPQHF
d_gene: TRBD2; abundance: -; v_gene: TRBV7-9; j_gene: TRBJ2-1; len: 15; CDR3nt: TGTGCCAGCAGTGGACTAGCGGGGGGTCACAATGAGCAGTTCTTC; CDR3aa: CASSGLAGGHNEQFF
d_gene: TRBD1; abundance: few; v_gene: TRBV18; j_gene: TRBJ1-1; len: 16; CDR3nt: TGTGCCAGCTCAACGACAGGGGGGTCGGTTTCCACTGAAGCTTTCTTT; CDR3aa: CASSTTGGSVSTEAFF
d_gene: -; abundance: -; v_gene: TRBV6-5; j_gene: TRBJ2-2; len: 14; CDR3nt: TGTGCCAGCAGTATCCAGGGTAAAAACGGGGAGCTGTTTTTT; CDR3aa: CASSIQGKNGELFF
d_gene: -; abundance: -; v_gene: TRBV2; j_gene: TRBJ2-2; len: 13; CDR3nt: TGTGCCAGCAGGCCCACTTCTACCGGGGAGCTGTTTTTT; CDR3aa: CASRPTSTGELFF
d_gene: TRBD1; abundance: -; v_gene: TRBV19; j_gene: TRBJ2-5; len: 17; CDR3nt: TGTGCCAGTAGCGCCACGTGGGGACAGGGGGATTTGCGGACCCAGTACTTC; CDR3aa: CASSATWGQGDLRTQYF